The entry that follows covers one T cell receptor beta chain sequence. Its antigen is as yet unknown. The CDR3 runs to 17 residues. The germline CDR1 and CDR2 sequences are MNHEY and SMNVEV (reference sequence). The trim removed 3 bases at V and 0 bases at J, leaving 2 bases unmatched. These data originate in a study of cytomegalovirus exposure and HLA in healthy donors. Findings and caveats of the study: In vitro assays verified that three CMV-associated chains recognized CMV antigens specifically. A further, later analysis showed that HLA-associated TCR beta chains (compared with equally common others) were more clonally expanded. Association with HLA alleles at 0.05 false discovery rate was found for 16,951 TCR beta sequences in a later analysis. An analysis that came later showed most CMV-associated TCR beta chains appearing HLA-restricted.

PCR employed 60 Vbeta and 13 Jbeta primers. Assay: immunoSEQ multiplex PCR; the TCRdb copy retains only in-frame clones and omits some. The sample consists of some 150,000 clones, 75% to 80% of them appearing once. The source is a male donor in good health and CMV-seronegative. The chain is built from TRBV27 and TRBJ2-2; 12 bases match TRBD2. The sequenced sample was PBMCs. The DNA for the CDR3 is TGTGCCAGCAGTTTCACTAGCGGGGGGACGAACACCGGGGAGCTGTTTTTT. It yields the protein CASSFTSGGTNTGELFF.